Shown below are 17 T cell receptor beta chains from a single sample sequenced in a study of shared clonotypes between healthy human individuals. Produced via immunoSEQ multiplex PCR; TCRdb's table is partial and in-frame only. The sample has over 2 million clones, roughly 95% seen once; the top ten hold 0.85% to 1.3%. In the naive CD8 group, cells lacked CD45RO and were positively selected for CCR7, so terminally differentiated effector memory CD45RA+ cells were left out. Sequencing input: naive CD8+ T cells sorted from blood. These receptors were obtained from a man aged 18 to 35 in good health.

This clone turned up a few times. This chain connects TRBV5-4 to TRBJ2-7; D ambiguous. The CDR3 extends over 11 amino acids. V was cut by 2 bases and J by 5 bases, with 5 bases left in between. Germline V gene sequence: CDR1 SGHNT, CDR2 YYREEE (reference sequence). The CDR3, as DNA: TGTGCCAGCAGCTTTGGGGACGAGCAGTACTTC. This translates into CASSFGDEQYF.

A single count supports this clone. The CDR3 protein is CASSLEDSWWGYTF. CDR3 DNA sequence: TGTGCCAGCAGCTTGGAGGACAGTTGGTGGGGCTACACCTTC. The rearrangement links TRBV5-4 to TRBJ1-2; tentative D call: TRBD1 (6 bases). CDR3 length equals 14 residues. Trimming removed 0 bases from V and 8 bases from J, with 14 bases in between. Germline V lookup: CDR1 SGHNT, CDR2 YYREEE (reference sequence). Variable domain in full (rest from reference TRBV5-4 and TRBJ1-2): ETGVTQSPTHLIKTRGQQVTLRCSSQSGHNTVSWYQQALGQGPQFIFQYYREEENGRGNFPPRFSGLQFPNYSSELNVNALELDDSALYLCASSLEDSWWGYTFGSGTRLTVV.

This clone came up a few times. The chain links TRBV27 to TRBJ2-2, with TRBD2 as a possible D gene (6 bases). Trimming removed 0 bases from V and 2 bases from J, with 16 bases in between. This CDR3 is built from 18 residues. Germline V gene sequence: CDR1 MNHEY, CDR2 SMNVEV (reference sequence). The CDR3 DNA reads as TGTGCCAGCAGTTTATCCGGGATCCTGGGGGGAAACACCGGGGAGCTGTTTTTT. Residues: CASSLSGILGGNTGELFF.

In regard to this clone: The same CDR3 is also encoded by other DNA sequences in this sample. The chain uses TRBV29-1 and TRBJ1-1; D is undetermined. The germline gives CDR1 SQVTM, CDR2 ANQGSEA. The V gene lost 4 bases and the J gene lost 5 bases, with 8 bases spanning the gap. The CDR3 is 11 residues long. The DNA for the CDR3 is TGCAGCGTTGCGGGAGATACTGAAGCTTTCTTT. This codes for CSVAGDTEAFF.

V usage is TRBV10-2 and J usage is TRBJ2-7; no clear D. Between the trimmed V and J ends, which lost 2 bases and 0 bases, there was a span of 14 bases. This CDR3 region has 16 residues. CDR1 is WSHSY, CDR2 SAAADI, per germline. The CDR3 DNA reads as TGCGCCAGCAGTGAGACACCGGTAGCAAGCTCCTACGAGCAGTACTTC. It is translated as CASSETPVASSYEQYF.

The chain joins TRBV7-9 to TRBJ2-7; D tentatively reads TRBD1 or TRBD2 (5 bases each). The germline V and J ends were trimmed by 8 bases and 2 bases, with 22 bases remaining between them. The CDR3 sequence is 16 residues long. Germline values: CDR1 SEHNR, CDR2 FQNEAQ (reference sequence). The CDR3 region is CASDPVGQGDTYEQYF. The CDR3 DNA follows: TGTGCCAGCGACCCAGTGGGCCAGGGAGACACCTACGAGCAGTACTTC.

About this clone itself: This may be a read error: a much more frequent sequence differs by one nucleotide. Distinct nucleotide sequences in the sample also encode this CDR3. The V gene is TRBV11-2, the J gene TRBJ2-7, with unresolved D. V dropped 1 base and J dropped 1 base, with 5 bases sitting between them. The CDR3 covers 13 residues. Per the germline V gene, CDR1 is SGHAT and CDR2 is FQNNGV. The CDR3 DNA is TGTGCCAGCAGCTTAGGCGCTTCCTACGAGCAGTACTTC. Translation: CASSLGASYEQYF.

The chain has TRBV10-3 and TRBJ1-6; D is possibly TRBD1 (5 bases). The V end lost 5 bases, the J end lost 0 bases, and 8 bases lay between the germline ends. Germline assignment: CDR1 ENHRY and CDR2 SYGVKD. This CDR3 comprises 15 residues. As DNA, the CDR3 is TGTGCCATCAGTTGGGGCGCCTCCTATAATTCACCCCTCCACTTT. Amino acid sequence: CAISWGASYNSPLHF.

The chain joins TRBV27 to TRBJ2-1, with 7 nucleotides matching TRBD1. This CDR3 has 12 amino acids. Looked up from germline, CDR1 is MNHEY and CDR2 is SMNVEV (reference sequence). V shed 3 bases and J 8 bases; nucleotides not matched to a gene: 1. CDR3 nucleotide sequence: TGTGCCAGCAGTTTGACAGGGTATGAGCAGTTCTTC. Amino acids: CASSLTGYEQFF.

This clone was found once. This chain connects TRBV4-3 to TRBJ2-7; 11 bases align to TRBD2. Trimming removed 2 bases from V and 1 base from J; junction bases left unmatched: 4. Germline CDR1 and CDR2: LGHNA and YSLEER. This CDR3 region has 16 residues. DNA of the CDR3: TGCGCCAGCAGCCAATTACTAGCGGGAGAGTCCTACGAGCAGTACTTC. Protein sequence: CASSQLLAGESYEQYF.

This clone was detected a few times. CDR3 region: CASSGTGDNSPLHF. The CDR3 DNA reads TGTGCCAGCAGCGGGACAGGGGATAATTCACCCCTCCACTTT. J is TRBJ1-6 and V is TRBV9; 9 bases fit TRBD1. Germline V gene lookup returns CDR1 SGDLS and CDR2 YYNGEE. J was trimmed by 5 bases and V by 3 bases; bases with no gene match: 0. The CDR3 spans 14 residues.

The rearrangement links TRBV10-3 to TRBJ1-2, with D possibly matching TRBD1 (6 bases). CDR3 length equals 10 residues. The germline V gene has CDR1 ENHRY and CDR2 SYGVKD. The V and J ends lost 10 bases and 7 bases respectively, with 10 bases between them. The CDR3 reads CATGQFGYTF. In DNA form, the CDR3 reads TGTGCCACCGGACAGTTTGGCTACACCTTC.

This chain connects TRBV5-1 to TRBJ2-5, with 12 bases that match TRBD2. Germline-derived CDR1 and CDR2 are SGHRS and YFSETQ. V gave up 4 bases and J gave up 5 bases; unmatched junction bases: 12. This CDR3 spans 17 amino acids. This CDR3 reads CASSETSGGPFGETQYF. The CDR3 bases are TGCGCCAGCAGCGAGACTAGCGGGGGCCCTTTTGGGGAGACCCAGTACTTC.

This CDR3 reads CAISEGGAYNGYTF. The CDR3 region has the DNA TGTGCCATCAGTGAGGGGGGCGCTTATAATGGCTACACCTTC. This chain uses TRBV10-3 with TRBJ1-2, with a possible D match to TRBD1 (6 bases). Germline values: CDR1 ENHRY, CDR2 SYGVKD. This CDR3 comprises 14 residues. The V and J ends lost 2 bases and 6 bases respectively, with 13 bases between them.

The chain employs TRBV4-3 and TRBJ2-5; TRBD2 agrees at 14 bases. The length of the CDR3 is 15 residues. The V segment lost 4 bases and the J segment 4 bases; nucleotides outside the gene matches: 2. CDR1 is LGHNA and CDR2 is YSLEER in the germline V gene. As DNA, the CDR3 is TGCGCCAGCAGCCTAGGACTAGCGGGAGGAGAGACCCAGTACTTC. Its protein is CASSLGLAGGETQYF.

The chain is built from TRBV5-4 and TRBJ1-1; D is possibly TRBD1 (5 bases). CDR1 SGHNT and CDR2 YYREEE come from the germline V gene (reference sequence). The CDR3 is 13 amino acids. V gave up 3 bases and J gave up 0 bases, with 6 bases separating them. Here the CDR3 reads CASSWTLNTEAFF. The CDR3 DNA is TGTGCCAGCAGCTGGACATTGAACACTGAAGCTTTCTTT.

The chain employs TRBV28 and TRBJ1-5, with 10 nucleotides matching TRBD1. Germline lookup yields CDR1 MDHEN and CDR2 SYDVKM. J was trimmed by 5 bases and V by 4 bases; bases with no gene match: 8. This CDR3 is 16 amino acids long. The CDR3 protein is CASSWPGQGRDQPQHF. The CDR3 DNA follows: TGTGCCAGCAGTTGGCCGGGACAGGGGAGGGATCAGCCCCAGCATTTT.